The 32 T cell receptor beta chains below come from one sample, sequenced in a study of T cell changes during pregnancy in multiple sclerosis. Sequencing was performed with immunoSEQ multiplex PCR; in TCRdb, only in-frame clones are kept and a portion is missing. Here the sample spans around 100,000 clones, 92% being singletons. Sequences were derived from peripheral blood, sampled after pregnancy. These receptors were obtained from a female donor with multiple sclerosis, enrolled in a pregnancy study.

The rearrangement uses TRBV28 and TRBJ2-7; 7 bases are a match to TRBD1. This CDR3 contains 14 residues. The V segment lost 2 bases and the J segment 3 bases; nucleotides outside the gene matches: 4. The germline V gene encodes CDR1 MDHEN and CDR2 SYDVKM. CDR3 DNA sequence: TGTGCCAGCAGTTTAAGGGGACAGATCTACGAGCAGTACTTC. Translating gives CASSLRGQIYEQYF.

There are a few counts of this clone. The chain uses TRBV30 and TRBJ1-2; D remains ambiguous. CDR3 size: 9 residues. V was shortened by 6 bases and J by 4 bases, with 3 bases between the two germline ends. The germline gives CDR1 GTSNPN, CDR2 SVGIG (reference sequence). CDR3 DNA: TGTGCCTGCGGCTATGGCTACACCTTC. Amino acids: CACGYGYTF.

This sequence joins TRBV11-2 and TRBJ2-7; 8 nucleotides agree with TRBD2. With 6 bases clipped from V and 1 base from J, the junction kept 20 bases outside the gene matches. Germline-derived CDR1 and CDR2 are SGHAT and FQNNGV. The CDR3 consists of 19 residues. CDR3 sequence (DNA): TGTGCCAGCAGTTTTCGCCCGGGGGTAACTAGCGGTCCATCCTACGAGCAGTACTTC. Translating gives CASSFRPGVTSGPSYEQYF.

This chain uses TRBV4-1 with TRBJ1-2; tentatively, D is TRBD1 (6 bases). Per germline, CDR1 MGHRA and CDR2 YSYEKL. The V and J ends lost 5 bases and 6 bases respectively, with 16 bases between them. The CDR3 is 14 residues long. CDR3 DNA sequence: TGCGCCAGCAGCGCGGACAGTTGGGTCGATGGCTACACCTTC. This codes for CASSADSWVDGYTF.

The gene calls are TRBV7-9 and TRBJ2-5, with TRBD2 matching 9 bases. Germline CDR1 is SEHNR and CDR2 is FQNEAQ (reference sequence). V dropped 1 base and J dropped 3; count of bases not matched to a gene: 3. This CDR3 has 15 residues. CDR3 region: CASSLVLAGEETQYF. The CDR3 DNA sequence: TGTGCCAGCAGCTTAGTCTTAGCGGGAGAAGAGACCCAGTACTTC.

This chain uses TRBV1 with TRBJ2-5; the tabulated D call, TRBD2, remains unverified against the DNA. TRBV1 is an annotated pseudogene. CDR3 length equals 16 residues. The chain's CDR3 is CTSSQDRTSGQETQYF. The CDR3 DNA reads TGCACCAGCAGCCAAGACCGGACTAGCGGCCAAGAGACCCAGTACTTC.

The chain joins TRBV6-1 to TRBJ2-7; 9 positions agree with TRBD1. Trimming cost V 3 bases and J 4 bases; bases outside gene matches: 4. Germline CDR1 is MNHNS and CDR2 is SASEGT. The CDR3 sequence is 14 residues long. Here the CDR3 reads CASSDGTGLYEQYF. The DNA of the CDR3 is TGTGCCAGCAGTGACGGGACAGGGCTATACGAGCAGTACTTC.

The chain combines TRBV7-8 with TRBJ2-2; maybe TRBD1 (6 bases). V lost 5 bases and J 6 bases, leaving 19 bases between the germline ends. This CDR3 has 16 residues. Per germline, CDR1 SGHVS and CDR2 FQNEAQ. CDR3 sequence (DNA): TGTGCCAGCAGCCTAAAAACAGGGTCCTGGGCCGGGGAGCTGTTTTTT. It specifies CASSLKTGSWAGELFF.

This chain joins TRBV10-3 and TRBJ1-5; 10 bases are shared with TRBD1. V trimming: 2 bases; J trimming: 7 bases; junction bases outside the gene matches: 2. Germline V gives CDR1 ENHRY, CDR2 SYGVKD. This CDR3 has 14 residues. The CDR3 DNA reads as TGTGCCATCAGTGAGGGGACAGGGGTACAGCCCCAGCATTTT. It encodes CAISEGTGVQPQHF.

This clone was picked up one time. V usage is TRBV29-1 and J usage is TRBJ1-2; D not certain. This CDR3 contains 13 residues. With 3 bases removed from V and 8 bases from J, the gap between germline ends came to 16 bases. Germline loops: CDR1 SQVTM, CDR2 ANQGSEA. Written as DNA, the CDR3 is TGCAGCGTTGACCCCATACTTGAGCTCGGCTACACCTTC. It encodes CSVDPILELGYTF. Drawing the rest from reference TRBV29-1 and TRBJ1-2, the complete variable domain is SAVISQKPSRDICQRGTSLTIQCQVDSQVTMMFWYRQQPGQSLTLIATANQGSEATYESGFVIDKFPISRPNLTFSTLTVSNMSPEDSSIYLCSVDPILELGYTFGSGTRLTVV.

The rearrangement uses TRBV6-4 and TRBJ1-1, with TRBD1 matching over 7 bases. This CDR3 spans 13 amino acids. The germline gives CDR1 MRHNA, CDR2 SNTAGT. V lost 3 bases and J lost 3; bases outside the gene matches: 1. CDR3 amino acids: CASSEDRDTEAFF. CDR3 DNA: TGTGCCAGCAGTGAAGACAGGGACACTGAAGCTTTCTTT.

This clone was seen a single time. The chain couples TRBV9 to TRBJ2-3; weak D call: TRBD1 (6 bases). Per germline, CDR1 SGDLS and CDR2 YYNGEE. V lost 2 bases and J 2 bases, leaving 15 bases between the germline ends. The CDR3 length is 16 residues. Here the CDR3 reads CASSVGHTGFTDTQYF. The CDR3 coding sequence is TGTGCCAGCAGCGTGGGACATACCGGGTTCACAGATACGCAGTATTTT.

The rearrangement uses TRBV19 and TRBJ1-2, with TRBD1 matching over 9 bases. The CDR3 loop spans 15 amino acids. The V gene end was trimmed by 1 base and the J gene end by 8 bases; junction bases not matched to a gene: 8. CDR1 and CDR2 (germline): LNHDA, SQIVND (reference sequence). CDR3 sequence: CASSIVGTGFDGYTF. CDR3 sequence (DNA): TGTGCCAGTAGTATAGTAGGGACAGGGTTCGACGGCTACACCTTC.

The gene calls are TRBV28 and TRBJ2-6; D gene uncertain. There are 13 residues in the CDR3. Trimming cost V 8 bases and J 2 bases, with 7 bases left between them. Germline lookup yields CDR1 MDHEN and CDR2 SYDVKM. CDR3 protein: CASLSPGANVLTF. The CDR3 region has the DNA TGTGCCAGCTTGTCTCCTGGGGCCAACGTCCTGACTTTC. Drawing the rest from reference TRBV28 and TRBJ2-6, the complete variable domain is DVKVTQSSRYLVKRTGEKVFLECVQDMDHENMFWYRQDPGLGLRLIYFSYDVKMKEKGDIPEGYSVSREKKERFSLILESASTNQTSMYLCASLSPGANVLTFGAGSRLTVL.

This chain links TRBV6-5 with TRBJ2-7; TRBD1 agrees at 10 bases. The CDR3 is 14 amino acids. The junction had 7 bases not matched to a gene; V was cut back by 7 bases and J by 4 bases. Germline-derived CDR1 and CDR2 are MNHEY and SVGAGI. This chain's CDR3 is CASKTGTGVYEQYF. The CDR3 DNA follows: TGTGCCAGCAAAACCGGGACAGGGGTGTACGAGCAGTACTTC.

This clone was seen once. The chain employs TRBV5-5 and TRBJ1-3; no firm D call. Trimming removed 4 bases at V and 3 bases at J, with 14 bases between. The germline V gene encodes CDR1 SGHKS and CDR2 YYEKEE (reference sequence). CDR3 length: 15 amino acids. CDR3 region: CASSQGHSGGNTIYF. The CDR3 region has the DNA TGTGCCAGCAGCCAAGGCCACAGTGGTGGAAACACCATATATTTT.

The J gene is TRBJ1-6, the V gene TRBV6-1; 8 bases match TRBD1. CDR3 length: 14 residues. V dropped 2 bases and J dropped 10; count of bases not matched to a gene: 4. Per germline, CDR1 MNHNS and CDR2 SASEGT. CDR3 protein: CASSESGQGSPLHF. In DNA, the CDR3 is TGTGCCAGCAGTGAAAGTGGACAGGGATCACCCCTCCACTTT.

The CDR3 nucleotides are TGTGCCAGCACTTCGAACTTAGCGGGAGAGTCGTACAATGAGCAGTTCTTC. As protein: CASTSNLAGESYNEQFF. The V gene is TRBV28, the J gene TRBJ2-1; 9 positions match TRBD2. This CDR3 is built from 17 residues. The junction had 14 bases not matched to a gene; V was cut back by 7 bases and J by 4 bases. Germline values: CDR1 MDHEN, CDR2 SYDVKM.

The chain carries TRBV7-9 and TRBJ2-1, with D maybe TRBD2 (6 bases). Germline V gives CDR1 SEHNR, CDR2 FQNEAQ (reference sequence). The CDR3 is 11 residues long. V was clipped by 5 bases and J by 15 bases, with 14 bases between them. Here the CDR3 reads CASSQDYHWFF. The DNA for the CDR3 is TGTGCCAGCAGCCAGGACTACCACTGGTTCTTC.

J is TRBJ2-7 and V is TRBV14, with 8 bases matching TRBD2. V lost 4 bases and J lost 4; bases outside the gene matches: 9. This CDR3 is 15 amino acids long. Germline V gene lookup returns CDR1 SGHDN and CDR2 FVKESK. The CDR3 sequence: CASSRAGLERYEQYF. The CDR3 nucleotides read TGTGCCAGCAGCCGGGCGGGACTAGAAAGGTACGAGCAGTACTTC.

This chain uses TRBV5-6 with TRBJ2-1; D perhaps matches TRBD2 (6 bases). The germline V and J ends were trimmed by 2 bases and 3 bases, with 12 bases remaining between them. This CDR3 is built from 15 residues. The germline CDR1 and CDR2 sequences are SGHDT and YYEEEE. CDR3 DNA sequence: TGTGCCAGCAGCTTTATCCCGGGGGACTACAATGAGCAGTTCTTC. Its protein product is CASSFIPGDYNEQFF.

This clone is a singleton in its sample. The chain joins TRBV19 to TRBJ1-1; D uncertain. Germline loops: CDR1 LNHDA, CDR2 SQIVND (reference sequence). Trimming removed 2 bases from V and 6 bases from J, with 4 bases in between. The CDR3 runs 11 residues. CDR3 protein: CASSISAEAFF. CDR3 bases: TGTGCCAGTAGTATATCTGCTGAAGCTTTCTTT.

V and J are TRBV11-2 and TRBJ2-1; D possibly corresponds to TRBD1 (7 bases). This CDR3 contains 17 residues. The V gene's germline CDR1 is SGHAT and CDR2 FQNNGV. Trimming cost V 2 bases and J 3 bases, with 17 bases left between them. In DNA form, the CDR3 reads TGTGCCAGCAGCTTAAGTCCGTCAGGGGGGTACTACAATGAGCAGTTCTTC. This encodes CASSLSPSGGYYNEQFF. The whole variable domain, filled in from reference TRBV11-2 and TRBJ2-1, reads EAGVAQSPRYKIIEKRQSVAFWCNPISGHATLYWYQQILGQGPKLLIQFQNNGVVDDSQLPKDRFSAERLKGVDSTLKIQPAKLEDSAVYLCASSLSPSGGYYNEQFFGPGTRLTVL.

V usage is TRBV5-3 and J usage is TRBJ2-5, with TRBD2 matching over 11 bases. TRBV5-3 is identified as an open reading frame with a role that is uncertain. The CDR3 totals 17 residues. Trimming at V came to 5 bases and at J to 1 base, leaving 10 bases not matched to a gene. The CDR3 coding sequence is TGTGCCAGAAGTTTTAATCCTAGCGGGGGGTTCCAAGAGACCCAGTACTTC. It yields the protein CARSFNPSGGFQETQYF.

CDR3 DNA: TGTGCCAGCAGCGTTTCAGGACCCGGGGGAAAACTGTTTTTT. The encoded protein is CASSVSGPGGKLFF. This chain uses TRBV9 with TRBJ1-4; a weak D match, TRBD1 (5 bases). CDR1 SGDLS and CDR2 YYNGEE come from the germline V gene. The CDR3 sequence is 14 residues long. V lost 2 bases and J 10 bases, leaving 15 bases between the germline ends.

V and J are TRBV5-1 and TRBJ2-1; D remains unclear. Germline values: CDR1 SGHRS, CDR2 YFSETQ. The CDR3 loop spans 14 amino acids. Deletions cut 0 bases from V and 4 bases from J, with 8 bases between. The CDR3 bases are TGCGCCAGCAGCTTGGGAGACGGGTACAATGAGCAGTTCTTC. Encoded protein: CASSLGDGYNEQFF. The variable domain in full, with the rest retrieved from reference TRBV5-1 and TRBJ2-1, is KAGVTQTPRYLIKTRGQQVTLSCSPISGHRSVSWYQQTPGQGLQFLFEYFSETQRNKGNFPGRFSGRQFSNSRSEMNVSTLELGDSALYLCASSLGDGYNEQFFGPGTRLTVL.

The chain links TRBV5-3 to TRBJ2-2; 13 bases map to TRBD2. TRBV5-3 is an ORF; its function is uncertain. After removal of 5 bases from V and 1 base from J, the junction contained 2 bases not matched to a gene. The CDR3 is made up of 16 amino acids. CDR3 in amino acids: CARSRLAGGNTGELFF. The DNA of the CDR3 is TGTGCCAGAAGTCGACTAGCGGGAGGGAACACCGGGGAGCTGTTTTTT.

V gene TRBV5-6 combines with J gene TRBJ2-1; D not resolved. The CDR3 runs 15 residues. Germline values: CDR1 SGHDT, CDR2 YYEEEE. The V end was cut by 0 bases, the J end by 6 bases, with 13 bases between. The CDR3 spells CASSLAGSPSNEQFF. The CDR3 DNA sequence: TGTGCCAGCAGCTTGGCGGGTTCCCCAAGCAATGAGCAGTTCTTC.

V is TRBV28 and J is TRBJ1-1, with TRBD1 as a possible D gene (5 bases). The V end was cut by 8 bases, the J end by 0 bases, with 13 bases between. The CDR3 runs to 14 residues. The germline gives CDR1 MDHEN, CDR2 SYDVKM. CDR3 coding DNA: TGTGCCAGCGGGGGACTGAACATGAACACTGAAGCTTTCTTT. This translates into CASGGLNMNTEAFF. The entire variable domain, with the rest obtained from reference TRBV28 and TRBJ1-1, is as follows: DVKVTQSSRYLVKRTGEKVFLECVQDMDHENMFWYRQDPGLGLRLIYFSYDVKMKEKGDIPEGYSVSREKKERFSLILESASTNQTSMYLCASGGLNMNTEAFFGQGTRLTVV.

This clone was counted between two and nine times. The chain carries TRBV9 and TRBJ2-3, with 9 bases lining up with TRBD1. Germline trimming cut 0 bases from V and 4 bases from J; bases unmatched to any gene: 3. This CDR3 contains 15 residues. The germline V gene has CDR1 SGDLS and CDR2 YYNGEE. The chain's CDR3 is CASSVGTGVSDTQYF. The CDR3 region has the DNA TGTGCCAGCAGCGTAGGGACAGGGGTTTCAGATACGCAGTATTTT.

Points on this clone: Within the sample, other DNA sequences also encode this same CDR3. The V call is TRBV11-2, the J call TRBJ1-1; D gene uncertain. Germline assignment: CDR1 SGHAT and CDR2 FQNNGV. CDR3 length equals 13 residues. V lost 0 bases and J lost 1, with 3 bases in between. This chain's CDR3 is CASSLDRNTEAFF. The DNA of the CDR3 is TGTGCCAGCAGCTTAGACAGGAACACTGAAGCTTTCTTT.

V is TRBV11-1 and J is TRBJ2-7; D is undetermined. V shed 1 base and J shed 0 bases, with 7 bases lying between them. Germline-derived CDR1 and CDR2 are SGHAT and FQDESV (reference sequence). The CDR3 extends over 14 amino acids. CDR3 DNA: TGTGCCAGCAGCTTAGACTCGAGCTCCTACGAGCAGTACTTC. Protein sequence: CASSLDSSSYEQYF. Based on the CDR3 plus reference TRBV11-1 and TRBJ2-7, the full variable domain is EAEVAQSPRYKITEKSQAVAFWCDPISGHATLYWYRQILGQGPELLVQFQDESVVDDSQLPKDRFSAERLKGVDSTLKIQPAELGDSAMYLCASSLDSSSYEQYFGPGTRLTVT.